Below, 27 T cell receptor beta chains from the same sample are listed, as sequenced in a study of cytomegalovirus exposure and HLA in healthy donors. The PCR employed 60 Vbeta primers together with 13 Jbeta primers. The protocol was immunoSEQ multiplex PCR, while the TCRdb copy is restricted to in-frame clones and leaves out a portion. The data contain 170,000 or so clones, roughly 70% of them singletons. The sample was PBMCs. The receptors derive from a male donor in good health and CMV-seronegative.

This clone appeared a few times. The chain carries TRBV11-2 and TRBJ2-2, with 8 bases fitting TRBD2. Trimming cost V 6 bases and J 6 bases; bases outside gene matches: 9. The germline V gene has CDR1 SGHAT and CDR2 FQNNGV. The CDR3 runs to 15 residues. CDR3 residues: CASRPGLARSGELFF. CDR3 DNA sequence: TGTGCCAGCAGACCAGGACTAGCTCGGTCCGGGGAGCTGTTTTTT.

A few counts support this clone. The rearrangement links TRBV30 to TRBJ1-6; no clear D. CDR1 GTSNPN and CDR2 SVGIG come from the germline V gene (reference sequence). This CDR3 comprises 12 residues. V was pared by 3 bases and J by 9 bases, with 9 bases between. CDR3 region: CAWRGASSPLHF. The CDR3 DNA is TGTGCCTGGAGGGGAGCAAGTTCACCCCTCCACTTT.

The rearrangement links TRBV7-2 to TRBJ1-2; D not certain. The germline V gene encodes CDR1 SGHTA and CDR2 FQGNSA. The ends were cut back, 1 base at V and 5 bases at J, with 8 bases in the middle. The CDR3 runs to 13 residues. CDR3 DNA: TGTGCCAGCAGCTTAGTTTTTCAGTATGGCTACACCTTC. Its protein is CASSLVFQYGYTF. The full variable domain, completed using reference TRBV7-2 and TRBJ1-2, is GAGVSQSPSNKVTEKGKDVELRCDPISGHTALYWYRQSLGQGLEFLIYFQGNSAPDKSGLPSDRFSAERTGGSVSTLTIQRTQQEDSAVYLCASSLVFQYGYTFGSGTRLTVV.

This clone was recorded once. The CDR3 spells CASSSRGTASSYEQYF. For the CDR3, the DNA is TGTGCCAGCAGTTCACGCGGGACAGCCAGCTCCTACGAGCAGTACTTC. The chain has TRBV28 and TRBJ2-7; tentative D call: TRBD1 (7 bases). CDR3 length: 16 residues. Germline CDR1 MDHEN, CDR2 SYDVKM. Deletions cut 4 bases from V and 0 bases from J, with 16 bases between.

The rearrangement links TRBV6-1 to TRBJ1-1; 8 bases are a match to TRBD1. The junction had 3 bases not matched to a gene; V was cut back by 3 bases and J by 0 bases. CDR3 length: 15 amino acids. From germline, CDR1 is MNHNS and CDR2 SASEGT. The CDR3 coding sequence is TGTGCCAGCAGTGACTGGACAGGGATGAACACTGAAGCTTTCTTT. This gives the protein CASSDWTGMNTEAFF.

V gene TRBV19 combines with J gene TRBJ1-6; a weak D match, TRBD1 (6 bases). The CDR3 extends over 13 amino acids. Germline V lookup: CDR1 LNHDA, CDR2 SQIVND (reference sequence). The V end was cut by 10 bases, the J end by 5 bases, with 12 bases between. DNA for the CDR3: TGTGCCACCCGACAGGTAGATAATTCACCCCTCCACTTT. This translates into CATRQVDNSPLHF.

This chain joins TRBV6-5 and TRBJ2-5; 8 bases align to TRBD1. The CDR3 is 16 amino acids. Trimming cost V 0 bases and J 5 bases; bases outside gene matches: 8. CDR1 MNHEY and CDR2 SVGAGI come from the germline V gene. As DNA, the CDR3 is TGTGCCAGCAGTTACTCGATAAACAGGGGGTATGAGACCCAGTACTTC. This translates into CASSYSINRGYETQYF.

This clone was counted once. This chain links TRBV10-3 with TRBJ1-5; D might be TRBD1 (5 bases). The V gene lost 3 bases and the J gene lost 0 bases, with 9 bases spanning the gap. Germline values: CDR1 ENHRY, CDR2 SYGVKD. The CDR3 sequence is 15 residues long. This CDR3 is CAISDQGYSNQPQHF. The CDR3 bases are TGTGCCATCAGTGACCAGGGTTATAGCAATCAGCCCCAGCATTTT.

The chain joins TRBV30 to TRBJ1-2; tentative D call: TRBD1 (6 bases). The CDR3 totals 12 residues. Trimming pared 2 bases from V and 8 bases from J, leaving 12 bases between. Germline CDR1 GTSNPN, CDR2 SVGIG (reference sequence). Written as DNA, the CDR3 is TGTGCCTGGAGTACGGGGGGGGGCGGCTACACCTTC. This sequence encodes CAWSTGGGGYTF.

V is TRBV15 and J is TRBJ1-5, with a tentative D call TRBD1 (5 bases). This CDR3 is 15 amino acids long. The V gene lost 1 base and the J gene lost 6 bases, with 13 bases spanning the gap. In germline, CDR1 is LNHNV, CDR2 YYDKDF (reference sequence). The CDR3 is CATSRGKGFSQPQHF. DNA for the CDR3: TGTGCCACCAGCAGAGGCAAGGGGTTTTCTCAGCCCCAGCATTTT.

This chain links TRBV28 with TRBJ2-3, with TRBD2 matching 9 bases. V shed 7 bases and J 3 bases; nucleotides not matched to a gene: 8. Germline values: CDR1 MDHEN, CDR2 SYDVKM. This CDR3 region has 15 residues. In nucleotides, the CDR3 is TGTGCCAGCAAGGGCGGGAGGGCCGAAACAGATACGCAGTATTTT. It encodes CASKGGRAETDTQYF.

The rearrangement uses TRBV6-5 and TRBJ1-6; 9 bases are a match to TRBD1. The CDR3 has 15 amino acids. Germline-derived CDR1 and CDR2 are MNHEY and SVGAGI. V lost 7 bases, J lost 15 bases, and 16 bases stayed unmatched. The CDR3 nucleotides are TGTGCCAGCAAAGCCGGGACAGGGAGACTCACGGGCCTCCACTTT. Translated, it gives CASKAGTGRLTGLHF.

The chain has TRBV27 and TRBJ2-3, with 13 bases fitting TRBD2. The CDR3 is made up of 15 amino acids. V shed 6 bases, J shed 6 bases, and the junction held 6 bases outside the gene matches. Germline V CDR1 and CDR2: MNHEY, SMNVEV (reference sequence). DNA of the CDR3: TGTGCCAGCAGCTACGGACTAGCGGGAGTGGATACGCAGTATTTT. Translating it yields CASSYGLAGVDTQYF.

This clone showed up just a few times. The rearrangement uses TRBV7-9 and TRBJ2-7, with 12 positions matching TRBD2. CDR1 is SEHNR, CDR2 FQNEAQ, per germline (reference sequence). The trim removed 4 bases at V and 2 bases at J, leaving 3 bases unmatched. The CDR3 length is 15 residues. The CDR3 coding sequence is TGTGCCAGCAGCTACCTAGCGGGAGGGCCCTACGAGCAGTACTTC. This gives the protein CASSYLAGGPYEQYF.

V gene TRBV7-3 combines with J gene TRBJ2-6; 7 bases map to TRBD1. V trimming: 1 base; J trimming: 1 base; junction bases outside the gene matches: 1. The CDR3 length is 16 residues. CDR1 and CDR2 (germline): SGHTA, FQGTGA. The CDR3: CASSLRQGSGANVLTF. The CDR3 DNA follows: TGTGCCAGCAGCTTAAGACAGGGTTCTGGGGCCAACGTCCTGACTTTC.

The chain is built from TRBV6-5 and TRBJ2-5; 8 positions agree with TRBD2. This CDR3 contains 15 residues. The germline gives CDR1 MNHEY, CDR2 SVGAGI. V was clipped by 0 bases and J by 4 bases; unmatched bases: 4. The CDR3 region is CASSYSPGGAETQYF. Written as DNA, the CDR3 is TGTGCCAGCAGTTACTCTCCGGGGGGGGCAGAGACCCAGTACTTC.

The chain is built from TRBV10-2 and TRBJ1-1; D possibly corresponds to TRBD1 (6 bases). The CDR3 covers 16 residues. The V and J ends lost 6 bases and 6 bases respectively, with 23 bases between them. Germline V gene sequence: CDR1 WSHSY, CDR2 SAAADI. CDR3 sequence (DNA): TGCGCCAGCAGCGATTCGGACCGGGACATCATGCCTGAAGCTTTCTTT. Its translation is CASSDSDRDIMPEAFF.

The CDR3 bases are TGTGCCAGCTCACCCCCTTCTCACGAGCAGTACTTC. It encodes CASSPPSHEQYF. This chain uses TRBV18 with TRBJ2-7; unclear D gene. Germline CDR1 is KGHSH and CDR2 is LQKENI. Deletions cut 3 bases from V and 5 bases from J, with 8 bases between. The CDR3 is made up of 12 amino acids.

This clone was seen more than once but under ten times. The rearrangement uses TRBV5-6 and TRBJ1-1; tentatively, D is TRBD1 (5 bases). The CDR3 consists of 17 residues. Trimming took 0 bases from V and 3 from J, leaving 18 bases between them. The V gene's germline CDR1 is SGHDT and CDR2 YYEEEE. The CDR3 sequence: CASSLEAGWQGDTEAFF. CDR3 bases: TGTGCCAGCAGCTTGGAGGCGGGATGGCAGGGTGACACTGAAGCTTTCTTT.

The rearrangement joins TRBV10-3 to TRBJ2-1; D perhaps matches TRBD2 (6 bases). The CDR3 runs to 16 residues. Trimming left V 0 bases short and J 3 bases short, with 12 bases between. CDR1 is ENHRY and CDR2 is SYGVKD in the germline V gene. CDR3: CAISESTGAHYNEQFF. For the CDR3, the DNA is TGTGCCATCAGTGAGTCCACGGGAGCGCACTACAATGAGCAGTTCTTC.

V is TRBV10-3 and J is TRBJ2-1, with 8 bases that match TRBD2. The CDR3 is 16 residues long. Germline CDR1 is ENHRY and CDR2 is SYGVKD. The V gene end was trimmed by 0 bases and the J gene end by 4 bases; junction bases not matched to a gene: 5. This CDR3 is CAISESAGTRYNEQFF. CDR3 coding DNA: TGTGCCATCAGTGAGTCGGCCGGGACTAGATACAATGAGCAGTTCTTC.

This clone came up a few times. The chain combines TRBV28 with TRBJ1-5; 7 bases align to TRBD1. Germline CDR1 is MDHEN and CDR2 is SYDVKM. V was clipped by 3 bases and J by 2 bases; unmatched bases: 4. CDR3 length: 15 residues. In DNA form, the CDR3 reads TGTGCCAGCAGTTTCCTCGACAGGGGCAATCAGCCCCAGCATTTT. This gives the protein CASSFLDRGNQPQHF.

The chain carries TRBV25-1 and TRBJ1-1; no clear D. V lost 4 bases, J lost 0 bases, and 9 bases lay in between. This CDR3 is 14 amino acids long. Germline CDR1 and CDR2: MGHDK and SYGVNS. The CDR3 region has the DNA TGTGCCAGCAGTGTGGGCCAGGTGAACACTGAAGCTTTCTTT. Translation gives CASSVGQVNTEAFF.

The V call is TRBV11-3, the J call TRBJ2-3, with TRBD1 matching over 7 bases. The CDR3 totals 15 residues. From germline, CDR1 is SGHNT and CDR2 YENEEA. Unmatched junction bases numbered 7, after V lost 5 bases and J lost 2 bases. The CDR3 sequence is CASSRGQALTDTQYF. The CDR3 DNA reads as TGTGCCAGCAGCCGCGGACAGGCACTCACAGATACGCAGTATTTT.

V usage is TRBV7-9 and J usage is TRBJ2-1; TRBD2 aligns across 11 bases. CDR3 length: 15 residues. Looked up from germline, CDR1 is SEHNR and CDR2 is FQNEAQ (reference sequence). The V and J ends lost 5 bases and 4 bases, in that order; junction bases with no gene match: 4. In nucleotides, the CDR3 is TGTGCCAGCAGCCGCGGGACTAGCGGTTACAATGAGCAGTTCTTC. Amino acid sequence: CASSRGTSGYNEQFF.

The chain carries TRBV6-5 and TRBJ1-5, with a weak D call TRBD1 (6 bases). Germline V lookup: CDR1 MNHEY, CDR2 SVGAGI. V lost 5 bases and J 0 bases, leaving 11 bases between the germline ends. This CDR3 is built from 15 residues. CDR3 sequence reads: CASSADRYSNQPQHF. The CDR3 DNA reads TGTGCCAGCAGTGCCGACAGGTATAGCAATCAGCCCCAGCATTTT.

The chain recombines TRBV30 with TRBJ1-6; TRBD1 matches at 8 bases. The trim removed 1 base at V and 7 bases at J, leaving 3 bases unmatched. The germline gives CDR1 GTSNPN, CDR2 SVGIG (reference sequence). The CDR3 loop spans 14 amino acids. The CDR3 loop reads CAWSEGQGNSPLHF. In DNA, the CDR3 is TGTGCCTGGAGTGAAGGACAGGGAAATTCACCCCTCCACTTT.